The present T cell receptor (beta chain) was sequenced within a study of early T cells in non-severe SARS-CoV-2 infection. This clonotype showed up many times. TCRdb re-derived calls from the 5' RACE reads in MiXCR, one entry per CDR3 protein. The sample lists 83,000 or so distinct CDR3 sequences, roughly 10% occurring once. Germline V CDR1 and CDR2: MRHNA, SNTAGT. This CDR3 is 14 amino acids long. The ends were cut back, 0 bases at V and 4 bases at J, with 7 bases in the middle. The sequence was obtained from an adult who was a healthcare worker with PCR-confirmed SARS-CoV-2 infection or an uninfected control (not recorded which). The sequencing used whole blood, collected at baseline. The chain has TRBV6-4 and TRBJ2-1, with a weak D call TRBD2 (5 bases). The CDR3 DNA is TGTGCCAGCAGTGACTCAGAGGGTTACAATGAGCAGTTCTTC. Protein product: CASSDSEGYNEQFF.